This T cell receptor (beta chain) was sequenced in a study of CD8 T cells in Susac syndrome. General study points: The relatively small number of individuals in the TCR sequencing and HLA analysis was acknowledged by the study.

Remarks on this clonotype: No antigen is known for it.

CDR3 length: 15 amino acids. The germline V gene encodes CDR1 SGHNT and CDR2 YYREEE (reference sequence). Trimming removed 4 bases from V and 4 bases from J, with 14 bases in between. The RNA input was 0.5 to 1 ug, and it was reverse transcribed with random hexamers. TCRdb passed the immunoSEQ multiplex PCR reads through MiXCR, listing each CDR3 protein once. Seen here are 150,000 or so distinct CDR3 sequences, over 85% observed once, and the top ten hold 0.12% to 0.15%. V gene TRBV5-4 combines with J gene TRBJ1-4; TRBD1 might be the D (5 bases). The sequence derives from a human donor in good health. Specimen: CD4+ T cells from PBMCs. The CDR3 DNA sequence: TGTGCCAGCAGCCCCGGGGGGACCCTTAATGAAAAACTGTTTTTT. Amino acids: CASSPGGTLNEKLFF. The complete variable domain, with remaining parts taken from reference TRBV5-4 and TRBJ1-4, reads ETGVTQSPTHLIKTRGQQVTLRCSSQSGHNTVSWYQQALGQGPQFIFQYYREEENGRGNFPPRFSGLQFPNYSSELNVNALELDDSALYLCASSPGGTLNEKLFFGSGTQLSVL.